Listed here are 19 T cell receptor beta chains from one sample, sequenced in a study of blood T cell repertoires in COVID-19. Method: immunoSEQ multiplex PCR; TCRdb's copy keeps in-frame clones and lacks some. The top ten hold about 4.6% of the sample, which has about 290,000 clones, about 89% seen once. Sequencing was performed on peripheral blood. The receptors come from a man aged 35 to 55 with acute or convalescent COVID-19.

The V gene is TRBV4-2, the J gene TRBJ1-4; D possibly corresponds to TRBD1 (5 bases). The germline V and J ends were trimmed by 2 bases and 7 bases, with 11 bases remaining between them. The CDR3 contains 14 residues. Germline V gene data show CDR1 as LGHNA and CDR2 as YNFKEQ. CDR3 nucleotides: TGTGCCAGCAGCCAACCTAGACAGTTTGAAAAACTGTTTTTT. Encoded protein: CASSQPRQFEKLFF.

Only a few counts were recorded for this clone. The genes are TRBV28 and TRBJ1-1, with a weak D call TRBD1 (6 bases). CDR3 length: 16 amino acids. V was shortened by 4 bases and J by 1 base, with 16 bases between the two germline ends. In germline, CDR1 is MDHEN, CDR2 SYDVKM. CDR3 sequence reads: CASSSPGGQPNTEAFF. The DNA for the CDR3 is TGTGCCAGCAGTTCCCCCGGAGGACAGCCGAACACTGAAGCTTTCTTT.

J is TRBJ1-1 and V is TRBV5-4; D possibly corresponds to TRBD1 (6 bases). V was clipped by 6 bases and J by 4 bases, with 16 bases between them. This CDR3 is built from 14 residues. CDR1 is SGHNT and CDR2 is YYREEE in the germline V gene (reference sequence). DNA of the CDR3: TGTGCCAGCACCTCTTCGGGAGGGGGCACTGAAGCTTTCTTT. Its translation is CASTSSGGGTEAFF.

The V gene is TRBV6-5, the J gene TRBJ1-6, with 9 nucleotides matching TRBD1. The junction had 5 bases not matched to a gene; V was cut back by 6 bases and J by 8 bases. The CDR3 contains 14 residues. CDR1 and CDR2 (germline): MNHEY, SVGAGI. For the CDR3, the DNA is TGTGCCAGCAGCTCCGGGACAGGGTATTCACCCCTCCACTTT. Translated, it gives CASSSGTGYSPLHF.

The chain carries TRBV29-1 and TRBJ2-3, with TRBD2 matching 9 bases. V lost 6 bases and J lost 3; bases outside the gene matches: 10. The CDR3 length is 15 residues. Germline values: CDR1 SQVTM, CDR2 ANQGSEA. The CDR3 coding sequence is TGCAGCGTCGCCCTGACTAGCGGAGGGACAGATACGCAGTATTTT. This sequence encodes CSVALTSGGTDTQYF.

The rearrangement uses TRBV19 and TRBJ2-2; the D gene is possibly TRBD1 (5 bases). The ends were cut back, 7 bases at V and 5 bases at J, with 8 bases in the middle. The CDR3 runs to 12 residues. Per germline, CDR1 LNHDA and CDR2 SQIVND (reference sequence). CDR3 coding DNA: TGTGCCAGTACCAAGGGGACCGGGGAGCTGTTTTTT. It is translated as CASTKGTGELFF.

The rearrangement joins TRBV5-4 to TRBJ1-2, with TRBD1 matching 8 bases. CDR1 is SGHNT, CDR2 YYREEE, per germline (reference sequence). V trimming: 0 bases; J trimming: 7 bases; junction bases outside the gene matches: 5. The length of the CDR3 is 14 residues. The chain's CDR3 is CASSLVRGQSGYTF. CDR3 nucleotides: TGTGCCAGCAGCTTGGTCAGGGGGCAGAGTGGCTACACCTTC.

About this clone: Other DNA sequences in this sample translate to the same CDR3. The V gene is TRBV9, the J gene TRBJ1-1; TRBD1 is a possible D gene (5 bases). The CDR3 is 14 residues long. V lost 4 bases, J lost 1 base, and 11 bases lay in between. Germline V gives CDR1 SGDLS, CDR2 YYNGEE. The CDR3 bases are TGTGCCAGCAGCCCGCAAACAGGGAACACTGAAGCTTTCTTT. Translation: CASSPQTGNTEAFF.

The chain has TRBV7-6 and TRBJ1-1; D is undetermined. The germline CDR1 and CDR2 sequences are SGHVS and FNYEAQ. The CDR3 runs to 13 residues. V was clipped by 5 bases and J by 9 bases, with 16 bases between them. CDR3 region: CASSPVVGGQAFF. In DNA form, the CDR3 reads TGTGCCAGCAGCCCCGTTGTCGGAGGACAAGCTTTCTTT.

The V and J genes are TRBV29-1 and TRBJ1-1; D perhaps matches TRBD1 (6 bases). The CDR3 consists of 12 residues. The V gene lost 6 bases and the J gene lost 6 bases, with 14 bases spanning the gap. Germline CDR1 SQVTM, CDR2 ANQGSEA. For the CDR3, the DNA is TGCAGCGTGGAAAGGGGGACGCCTGAAGCTTTCTTT. Translation gives CSVERGTPEAFF.

This chain uses TRBV5-1 with TRBJ1-2; weak D call: TRBD1 (5 bases). CDR1 and CDR2 (germline): SGHRS, YFSETQ. There are 14 residues in the CDR3. Trimming shortened V by 4 bases and J by 0 bases, and 10 bases separated the two germline ends. CDR3: CASSERGANYGYTF. DNA of the CDR3: TGCGCCAGCAGCGAACGGGGGGCTAACTATGGCTACACCTTC.

The J gene is TRBJ2-2, the V gene TRBV5-1, with a possible D match to TRBD1 (6 bases). Germline CDR1 SGHRS, CDR2 YFSETQ. This CDR3 has 14 residues. Trimming took off 0 bases at V and 7 bases at J, with 10 bases between the two ends. CDR3 DNA: TGCGCCAGCAGCTTGGCTGGGGGCTACGGGGAGCTGTTTTTT. It translates to CASSLAGGYGELFF.

The gene calls are TRBV5-8 and TRBJ2-3; 13 bases are a match to TRBD2. The CDR3 length is 16 residues. Germline V CDR1 and CDR2: SGHTS, YDEGEE. Trimming removed 5 bases from V and 3 bases from J; junction bases left unmatched: 6. The CDR3 coding sequence is TGTGCCAGCAGTCTGGGACTAGCGGGGACTACAGATACGCAGTATTTT. This codes for CASSLGLAGTTDTQYF.

The chain carries TRBV5-1 and TRBJ1-1; D is undetermined. CDR1 SGHRS and CDR2 YFSETQ come from the germline V gene. The CDR3 spans 15 residues. V gave up 4 bases and J gave up 6 bases, with 19 bases separating them. The CDR3: CASSPNRISRAEAFF. The CDR3, as DNA: TGCGCCAGCAGCCCGAATCGGATCTCTCGGGCTGAAGCTTTCTTT.

V and J are TRBV14 and TRBJ2-7; weak D call: TRBD1 (5 bases). V lost 4 bases and J 3 bases, leaving 10 bases between the germline ends. CDR1 and CDR2 (germline): SGHDN, FVKESK. This CDR3 is built from 13 residues. The CDR3 coding sequence is TGTGCCAGCAGCCGGAGACAGTACTACGAGCAGTACTTC. It translates to CASSRRQYYEQYF.

This clone was seen once. This chain uses TRBV5-6 with TRBJ1-2; D gene unclear. The CDR3 extends over 14 amino acids. The V end lost 6 bases, the J end lost 0 bases, and 12 bases lay between the germline ends. Germline CDR1 reads SGHDT; CDR2 reads YYEEEE. Written as DNA, the CDR3 is TGTGCCAGCACCATGGGCCCCGCTAACTATGGCTACACCTTC. This gives the protein CASTMGPANYGYTF.

V is TRBV7-2 and J is TRBJ2-3; TRBD2 matches at 9 bases. V trimming: 2 bases; J trimming: 0 bases; junction bases outside the gene matches: 9. The CDR3 is 18 amino acids. Germline lookup yields CDR1 SGHTA and CDR2 FQGNSA. CDR3 protein: CASSLMGGGAPSTDTQYF. The CDR3 DNA follows: TGTGCCAGCAGCTTAATGGGCGGGGGGGCCCCCAGCACAGATACGCAGTATTTT.

The CDR3 spells CATSVTSGGTYEQYF. Here the CDR3 DNA reads TGTGCCACCAGCGTGACTAGCGGGGGGACCTACGAGCAGTACTTC. The chain couples TRBV15 to TRBJ2-7, with 13 bases matching TRBD2. There are 15 residues in the CDR3. V trimming: 5 bases; J trimming: 2 bases; junction bases outside the gene matches: 3. Germline values: CDR1 LNHNV, CDR2 YYDKDF (reference sequence). Complete variable domain (other parts from reference TRBV15 and TRBJ2-7): DAMVIQNPRYQVTQFGKPVTLSCSQTLNHNVMYWYQQKSSQAPKLLFHYYDKDFNNEADTPDNFQSRRPNTSFCFLDIRSPGLGDTAMYLCATSVTSGGTYEQYFGPGTRLTVT.

This clone has only one observation. The chain links TRBV7-8 to TRBJ2-3; possibly TRBD1 for D (6 bases). Trimming left V 1 base short and J 1 base short, with 9 bases between. Germline V lookup: CDR1 SGHVS, CDR2 FQNEAQ. The CDR3 runs 15 residues. CDR3 sequence reads: CASSLDAGGTDTQYF. CDR3 DNA sequence: TGTGCCAGCAGCTTAGATGCAGGGGGCACAGATACGCAGTATTTT. The full variable domain, rest sourced from reference TRBV7-8 and TRBJ2-3, is GAGVSQSPRYKVAKRGQDVALRCDPISGHVSLFWYQQALGQGPEFLTYFQNEAQLDKSGLPSDRFFAERPEGSVSTLKIQRTQQEDSAVYLCASSLDAGGTDTQYFGPGTRLTVL.